What follows are 6 T cell receptor beta chains derived from one specimen sequenced in a study of PD-1 blockade in classical Hodgkin lymphoma. Method: immunoSEQ multiplex PCR; TCRdb's copy keeps in-frame clones and lacks some. The table records approximately 160,000 clones, under 85% of them present only once. Every patient experienced relapse after autologous stem cell transplantation, and brentuximab vedotin exposure varied. The sequences come from peripheral blood mononuclear cells (PBMCs), collected before the second cycle of nivolumab. These receptors were taken from a human donor with classical Hodgkin lymphoma.

The chain employs TRBV9 and TRBJ1-6; weak D call: TRBD1 (6 bases). Germline V gene data show CDR1 as SGDLS and CDR2 as YYNGEE. The CDR3 has 16 residues. The V end was cut by 0 bases, the J end by 4 bases, with 11 bases between. The CDR3 region has the DNA TGTGCCAGCAGCGTAGGGGGGGCTGAATATAATTCACCCCTCCACTTT. Translating gives CASSVGGAEYNSPLHF.

The V and J genes are TRBV18 and TRBJ2-1, with D perhaps TRBD1 (5 bases). The CDR3 runs to 14 residues. CDR1 KGHSH and CDR2 LQKENI come from the germline V gene. Deletions cut 0 bases from V and 8 bases from J, with 11 bases between. The CDR3 region is CASSPPSLGDEQFF. CDR3 DNA sequence: TGTGCCAGCTCACCACCTAGTTTAGGGGATGAGCAGTTCTTC.

The gene calls are TRBV15 and TRBJ2-1; TRBD1 aligns across 9 bases. The CDR3 length is 14 residues. From germline, CDR1 is LNHNV and CDR2 YYDKDF (reference sequence). The trim removed 1 base at V and 5 bases at J, leaving 0 bases unmatched. For the CDR3, the DNA is TGTGCCACCAGCAGAGGGACAGGGGACAATGAGCAGTTCTTC. Amino acid sequence: CATSRGTGDNEQFF.

This clone was observed a single time. The chain employs TRBV6-6 and TRBJ1-5; 8 bases map to TRBD1. The germline V gene has CDR1 MNHNY and CDR2 SVGAGI (reference sequence). The CDR3 covers 12 residues. The V segment lost 2 bases and the J segment 16 bases; nucleotides outside the gene matches: 7. This chain's CDR3 is CASSYLGTGGHF. CDR3 DNA: TGTGCCAGCAGTTACCTTGGGACAGGAGGACATTTT.

Worth noting for this clone: In the same sample, other DNA sequences code for this CDR3. This chain joins TRBV7-9 and TRBJ1-2; D not certain. The length of the CDR3 is 13 residues. Trimming cost V 5 bases and J 2 bases, with 9 bases left between them. The germline CDR1 and CDR2 sequences are SEHNR and FQNEAQ (reference sequence). CDR3: CASSLRGNYGYTF. DNA for the CDR3: TGTGCCAGCAGCCTGAGAGGGAACTATGGCTACACCTTC.

The chain carries TRBV18 and TRBJ2-3, with D possibly TRBD1 on 5 matching bases. The ends were cut back, 6 bases at V and 0 bases at J, with 7 bases in the middle. Germline loops: CDR1 KGHSH, CDR2 LQKENI. This CDR3 comprises 13 residues. Written as DNA, the CDR3 is TGTGCCAGCTCGACAGCTAGCACAGATACGCAGTATTTT. Amino acid sequence: CASSTASTDTQYF.